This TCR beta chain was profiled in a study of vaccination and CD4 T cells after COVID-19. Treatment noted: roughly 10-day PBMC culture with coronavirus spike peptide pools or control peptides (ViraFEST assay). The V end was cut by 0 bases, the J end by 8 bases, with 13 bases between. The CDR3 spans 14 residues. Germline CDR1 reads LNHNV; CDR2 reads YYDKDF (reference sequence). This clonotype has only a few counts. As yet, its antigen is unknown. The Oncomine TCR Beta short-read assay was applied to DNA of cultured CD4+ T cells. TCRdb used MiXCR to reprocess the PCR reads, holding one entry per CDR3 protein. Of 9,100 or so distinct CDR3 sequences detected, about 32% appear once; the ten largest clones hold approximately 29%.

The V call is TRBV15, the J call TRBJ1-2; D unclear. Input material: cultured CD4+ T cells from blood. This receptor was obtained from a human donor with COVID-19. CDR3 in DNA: TGTGCCACCAGCAGAGATTCGTTGGGTTACGGCTACACCTTC. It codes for CATSRDSLGYGYTF.